The next 29 T cell receptor beta chains were all read from a single sample in a study of long-term antiretroviral therapy in people with HIV. The libraries were made with immunoSEQ v3.0 at survey level. Clones were read by immunoSEQ multiplex PCR, and TCRdb kept only the in-frame ones, dropping some. The sample shows approximately 36,000 clones, roughly 87% of them seen only once. This specimen consisted of unsorted PBMCs, obtained 0.6 years after starting antiretroviral therapy. These receptors all stem from a man in his late teens or twenties with HIV.

The J gene is TRBJ1-1, the V gene TRBV12-5; D remains ambiguous. Trimming removed 6 bases at V and 1 base at J, with 15 bases between. Per the germline V gene, CDR1 is LGHNT and CDR2 is FRNRAP. The CDR3 covers 15 residues. The CDR3 region is CASGTAENKNTEAFF. The CDR3 DNA sequence: TGTGCTAGTGGCACGGCGGAAAACAAGAACACTGAAGCTTTCTTT.

This clone was recorded only once. This chain uses TRBV5-6 with TRBJ1-5, with TRBD1 as a possible D gene (5 bases). The CDR3 is made up of 14 amino acids. From germline, CDR1 is SGHDT and CDR2 YYEEEE. Trimming took off 0 bases at V and 4 bases at J, with 8 bases between the two ends. CDR3 sequence reads: CASSLGQLNQPQHF. The CDR3 DNA follows: TGTGCCAGCAGCTTGGGACAGTTGAATCAGCCCCAGCATTTT.

The chain couples TRBV4-3 to TRBJ1-3; D is ambiguous. Germline-derived CDR1 and CDR2 are LGHNA and YSLEER. The ends were cut back, 0 bases at V and 2 bases at J, with 11 bases in the middle. CDR3 length: 16 amino acids. CDR3 bases: TGCGCCAGCAGCCAAGATCTTCATGGTCCTGGAAACACCATATATTTT. Encoded protein: CASSQDLHGPGNTIYF.

This chain connects TRBV2 to TRBJ2-3; 7 positions match TRBD1. The germline gives CDR1 SNHLY, CDR2 FYNNEI. J was trimmed by 3 bases and V by 6 bases; bases with no gene match: 9. This CDR3 is built from 15 residues. The CDR3 DNA follows: TGTGCCAGCAGCCCCCGACAGGGAGTAACAGATACGCAGTATTTT. The encoded protein is CASSPRQGVTDTQYF.

V usage is TRBV4-2 and J usage is TRBJ2-2, with D possibly being TRBD1 or TRBD2 (7 bases each). Per the germline V gene, CDR1 is LGHNA and CDR2 is YNFKEQ. V gave up 4 bases and J gave up 3 bases, with 24 bases separating them. The CDR3 runs to 19 residues. The CDR3 DNA sequence: TGTGCCAGCAGCCTGGGTCCAGGGGGGGGGCGGGTTGACACCGGGGAGCTGTTTTTT. Translation: CASSLGPGGGRVDTGELFF.

Here the CDR3 reads CASSYSSGQGVYF. The CDR3 DNA is TGTGCCAGCAGTTACTCCTCGGGACAGGGAGTGTACTTC. This chain connects TRBV6-6 to TRBJ2-7; 9 bases are shared with TRBD1. With 0 bases clipped from V and 12 bases from J, the junction kept 6 bases outside the gene matches. This CDR3 region has 13 residues. Germline V gene data show CDR1 as MNHNY and CDR2 as SVGAGI (reference sequence).

The chain combines TRBV15 with TRBJ1-2; D perhaps matches TRBD1 (5 bases). Between the trimmed V and J ends, which lost 0 bases and 3 bases, there was a span of 8 bases. The germline V gene encodes CDR1 LNHNV and CDR2 YYDKDF (reference sequence). This CDR3 has 14 amino acids. CDR3 sequence reads: CATSRDQGHYGYTF. The CDR3 nucleotides read TGTGCCACCAGCAGAGATCAGGGACACTATGGCTACACCTTC.

CDR3 region: CASSDVTGLDEQYF. The CDR3 coding sequence is TGTGCCAGCAGTGATGTGACAGGGCTGGACGAGCAGTACTTC. The gene calls are TRBV6-1 and TRBJ2-7, with TRBD1 matching over 7 bases. Unmatched junction bases numbered 7, after V lost 3 bases and J lost 5 bases. This CDR3 contains 14 residues. Looked up from germline, CDR1 is MNHNS and CDR2 is SASEGT.

The genes are TRBV11-2 and TRBJ2-1; 9 bases map to TRBD2. The V gene end was trimmed by 5 bases and the J gene end by 8 bases; junction bases not matched to a gene: 16. The CDR3 totals 17 residues. Germline CDR1 SGHAT, CDR2 FQNNGV. The CDR3 here is CASSPLSLAGLSHEQFF. The CDR3 DNA follows: TGTGCCAGCAGCCCCCTGAGCCTAGCGGGATTGTCCCATGAGCAGTTCTTC. The variable domain in full, completed from reference TRBV11-2 and TRBJ2-1, reads EAGVAQSPRYKIIEKRQSVAFWCNPISGHATLYWYQQILGQGPKLLIQFQNNGVVDDSQLPKDRFSAERLKGVDSTLKIQPAKLEDSAVYLCASSPLSLAGLSHEQFFGPGTRLTVL.

The CDR3 spells CASSSRDSGYNEQFF. The DNA of the CDR3 is TGTGCCAGCAGCTCCCGGGACAGCGGCTACAATGAGCAGTTCTTC. The chain uses TRBV13 and TRBJ2-1, with 7 bases aligning to TRBD1. Trimming cost V 4 bases and J 3 bases; bases outside gene matches: 6. This CDR3 region has 15 residues. Germline CDR1 PRHDT, CDR2 FYEKMQ (reference sequence).

The genes are TRBV18 and TRBJ1-5; D perhaps matches TRBD1 (6 bases). In germline, CDR1 is KGHSH, CDR2 LQKENI. The CDR3 has 13 residues. Trimming stripped 6 bases from V and 7 bases from J, with 13 bases between. The CDR3 loop reads CASSSKGEQPQHF. In DNA form, the CDR3 reads TGTGCCAGCTCCTCAAAGGGGGAACAGCCCCAGCATTTT.

This chain links TRBV7-8 with TRBJ2-7; TRBD1 matches at 10 bases. V shed 5 bases, J shed 6 bases, and the junction held 13 bases outside the gene matches. The CDR3 totals 16 residues. The germline V gene encodes CDR1 SGHVS and CDR2 FQNEAQ. The CDR3 is CASSAPGGTGDSEQYF. The CDR3 nucleotides read TGTGCCAGCAGCGCTCCCGGCGGGACAGGGGACTCCGAGCAGTACTTC.

V gene TRBV19 combines with J gene TRBJ2-3, with TRBD1 identical over 8 bases. Germline lookup yields CDR1 LNHDA and CDR2 SQIVND (reference sequence). CDR3 length: 15 residues. The V segment lost 4 bases and the J segment 3 bases; nucleotides outside the gene matches: 6. CDR3 in DNA: TGTGCCAGTAGTACCCTCGGGACAGGTACAGATACGCAGTATTTT. It specifies CASSTLGTGTDTQYF.

The chain joins TRBV5-1 to TRBJ1-5, with D possibly matching TRBD1 (5 bases). The CDR3 totals 14 residues. V shed 0 bases and J shed 2 bases, with 6 bases lying between them. Germline V gives CDR1 SGHRS, CDR2 YFSETQ. The chain's CDR3 is CASSLETGNQPQHF. CDR3 bases: TGCGCCAGCAGCTTGGAGACAGGCAATCAGCCCCAGCATTTT.

V usage is TRBV7-8 and J usage is TRBJ2-5; TRBD2 matches at 7 bases. Germline CDR1 and CDR2: SGHVS and FQNEAQ. V was pared by 0 bases and J by 5 bases, with 0 bases of the junction left unmatched. The CDR3 loop spans 13 amino acids. This CDR3 reads CASSLAGGETQYF. DNA of the CDR3: TGTGCCAGCAGCTTAGCGGGGGGGGAGACCCAGTACTTC.

J is TRBJ2-2 and V is TRBV14; a weak D match, TRBD2 (6 bases). Per germline, CDR1 SGHDN and CDR2 FVKESK. The CDR3 runs 16 residues. The V gene lost 2 bases and the J gene lost 4 bases, with 14 bases spanning the gap. CDR3 loop: CASSQRGGVGTGELFF. Written as DNA, the CDR3 is TGTGCCAGCAGCCAACGCGGAGGGGTCGGCACCGGGGAGCTGTTTTTT.

This clone was observed a single time. This CDR3 reads CASSSTGTGNEQFF. The CDR3 region has the DNA TGTGCCAGCAGCTCAACCGGGACGGGGAATGAGCAGTTCTTC. The J gene is TRBJ2-1, the V gene TRBV7-2, with D possibly being TRBD1 or TRBD2 (5 bases each). Per the germline V gene, CDR1 is SGHTA and CDR2 is FQGNSA. The CDR3 contains 14 residues. The ends were cut back, 4 bases at V and 7 bases at J, with 14 bases in the middle.

The J gene is TRBJ2-7, the V gene TRBV30; maybe TRBD2 (5 bases). Germline lookup yields CDR1 GTSNPN and CDR2 SVGIG (reference sequence). The V end was cut by 0 bases, the J end by 4 bases, with 7 bases between. The CDR3 totals 12 residues. CDR3 amino acids: CAWSVGVYEQYF. CDR3 sequence (DNA): TGTGCCTGGAGTGTGGGAGTTTACGAGCAGTACTTC.

This clone was picked up a small number of times. V and J are TRBV11-3 and TRBJ2-7; the D gene is possibly TRBD1 (5 bases). Germline lookup yields CDR1 SGHNT and CDR2 YENEEA. The CDR3 is made up of 12 amino acids. Trimming removed 4 bases from V and 3 bases from J, with 7 bases in between. The DNA for the CDR3 is TGTGCCAGCAGCTCCACAGGCTACGAGCAGTACTTC. It codes for CASSSTGYEQYF.

V is TRBV11-2 and J is TRBJ2-1, with D possibly TRBD1 on 6 matching bases. CDR1 and CDR2 from the germline V gene are SGHAT and FQNNGV. The CDR3 sequence is 17 residues long. Trimming removed 1 base at V and 3 bases at J, with 16 bases between. The CDR3 bases are TGTGCCAGCAGCTTAGTAAGGGGCAGGGGCTTCTACAATGAGCAGTTCTTC. Protein: CASSLVRGRGFYNEQFF.

This clone was seen once. The chain is built from TRBV5-4 and TRBJ1-2, with a weak D call TRBD1 (6 bases). CDR3 size: 14 residues. Germline CDR1 and CDR2: SGHNT and YYREEE (reference sequence). The germline V and J ends were trimmed by 0 bases and 7 bases, with 13 bases remaining between them. The CDR3 DNA is TGTGCCAGCAGCTTGGTAACAGGGATCCTTGGCTACACCTTC. Translating it yields CASSLVTGILGYTF.

The CDR3 DNA is TGTGCCAGCAGCTCCGTAGGGGGCAACTATGGCTACACCTTC. Its translation is CASSSVGGNYGYTF. This rearrangement joins TRBV7-2 to TRBJ1-2; 7 bases map to TRBD1. J was trimmed by 2 bases and V by 4 bases; bases with no gene match: 4. The CDR3 totals 14 residues. From germline, CDR1 is SGHTA and CDR2 FQGNSA.

The chain employs TRBV7-9 and TRBJ2-1; D unclear. This CDR3 contains 17 residues. Germline CDR1 and CDR2: SEHNR and FQNEAQ (reference sequence). V was trimmed by 1 base and J by 4 bases, leaving 17 bases between them. The CDR3 sequence is CASSLELGGLGYNEQFF. CDR3 bases: TGTGCCAGCAGCTTAGAGTTAGGCGGCTTGGGGTACAATGAGCAGTTCTTC.

The chain joins TRBV7-2 to TRBJ1-2; 8 bases line up with TRBD1. Per the germline V gene, CDR1 is SGHTA and CDR2 is FQGNSA. With 4 bases clipped from V and 6 bases from J, the junction kept 7 bases outside the gene matches. CDR3 length: 14 amino acids. The CDR3 sequence is CASSSTRGRDGYTF. The CDR3 DNA is TGTGCCAGCAGCTCGACCAGGGGGCGCGATGGCTACACCTTC.

The V and J genes are TRBV4-3 and TRBJ2-1; 11 bases are a match to TRBD2. CDR1 LGHNA and CDR2 YSLEER come from the germline V gene. The CDR3 loop spans 16 amino acids. Trimming cost V 4 bases and J 4 bases; bases outside gene matches: 6. The CDR3 protein is CASSRSLAGGYNEQFF. CDR3 DNA sequence: TGCGCCAGCAGCCGATCTCTAGCGGGAGGATACAATGAGCAGTTCTTC.

The rearrangement joins TRBV7-3 to TRBJ2-2; weak D call: TRBD2 (5 bases). V lost 3 bases to trimming and J lost 3 bases, with 11 bases between them. CDR3 size: 15 residues. Germline V gives CDR1 SGHTA, CDR2 FQGTGA. The CDR3 sequence is CASSLRAGHTGELFF. In DNA, the CDR3 is TGTGCCAGCAGCTTGAGGGCCGGGCACACCGGGGAGCTGTTTTTT. Together with reference TRBV7-3 and TRBJ2-2, the CDR3 gives the full variable domain: GAGVSQTPSNKVTEKGKYVELRCDPISGHTALYWYRQSLGQGPEFLIYFQGTGAADDSGLPNDRFFAVRPEGSVSTLKIQRTERGDSAVYLCASSLRAGHTGELFFGEGSRLTVL.

The V call is TRBV5-5, the J call TRBJ1-4; D is unclear. This CDR3 is built from 15 residues. V lost 5 bases to trimming and J lost 1 base, with 12 bases between them. Germline CDR1 reads SGHKS; CDR2 reads YYEKEE (reference sequence). This chain's CDR3 is CASSPGQLTNEKLFF. The CDR3 DNA sequence: TGTGCCAGCAGTCCCGGGCAATTAACTAATGAAAAACTGTTTTTT.

There are a few counts of this clone. The chain links TRBV25-1 to TRBJ1-1, with D unclear. This CDR3 is built from 15 residues. V gave up 4 bases and J gave up 0 bases, with 12 bases separating them. CDR1 and CDR2 from the germline V gene are MGHDK and SYGVNS. The CDR3 DNA reads as TGTGCCAGCAGTGTGAACAGCGCAATGAACACTGAAGCTTTCTTT. As protein: CASSVNSAMNTEAFF.

This clone has only a few counts. J is TRBJ1-2 and V is TRBV25-1; possible D gene TRBD1, 6 bases. CDR1 and CDR2 (germline): MGHDK, SYGVNS. This CDR3 comprises 11 residues. The ends were cut back, 4 bases at V and 13 bases at J, with 13 bases in the middle. The CDR3 spells CASSGTGHSTF. CDR3 in DNA: TGTGCCAGCAGTGGTACGGGACACAGCACCTTC.